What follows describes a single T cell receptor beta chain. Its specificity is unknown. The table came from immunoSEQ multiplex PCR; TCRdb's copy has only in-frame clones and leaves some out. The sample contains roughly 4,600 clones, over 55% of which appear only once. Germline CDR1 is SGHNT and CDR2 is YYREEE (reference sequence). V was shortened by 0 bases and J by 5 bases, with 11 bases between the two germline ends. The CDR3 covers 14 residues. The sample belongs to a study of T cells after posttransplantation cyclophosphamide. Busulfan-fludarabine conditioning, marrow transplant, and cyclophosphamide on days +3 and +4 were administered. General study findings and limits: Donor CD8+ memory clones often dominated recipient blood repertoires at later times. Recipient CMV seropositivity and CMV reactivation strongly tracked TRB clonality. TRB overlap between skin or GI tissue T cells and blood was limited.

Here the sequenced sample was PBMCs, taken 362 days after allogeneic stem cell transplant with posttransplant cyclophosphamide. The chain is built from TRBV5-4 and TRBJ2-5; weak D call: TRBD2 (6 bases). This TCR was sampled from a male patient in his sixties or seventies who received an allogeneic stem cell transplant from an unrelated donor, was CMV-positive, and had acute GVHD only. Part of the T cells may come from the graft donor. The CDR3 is CASSLGSGGETQYF. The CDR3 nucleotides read TGTGCCAGCAGCTTGGGTAGCGGAGGGGAGACCCAGTACTTC.